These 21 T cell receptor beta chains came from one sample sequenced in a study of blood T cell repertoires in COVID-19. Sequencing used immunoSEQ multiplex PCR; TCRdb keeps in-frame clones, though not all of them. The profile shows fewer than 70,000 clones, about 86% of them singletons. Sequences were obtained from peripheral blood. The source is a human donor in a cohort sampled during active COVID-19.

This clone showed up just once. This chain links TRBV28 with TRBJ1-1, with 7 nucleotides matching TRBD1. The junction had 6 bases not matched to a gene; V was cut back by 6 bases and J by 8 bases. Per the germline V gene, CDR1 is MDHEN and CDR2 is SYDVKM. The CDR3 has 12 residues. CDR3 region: CASSSDREEAFF. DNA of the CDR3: TGTGCCAGCAGCTCAGACAGGGAAGAAGCTTTCTTT.

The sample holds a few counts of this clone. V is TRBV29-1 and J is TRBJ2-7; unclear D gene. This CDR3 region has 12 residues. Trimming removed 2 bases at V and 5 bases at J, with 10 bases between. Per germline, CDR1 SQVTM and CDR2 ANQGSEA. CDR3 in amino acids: CSVESQAHEQYF. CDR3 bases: TGCAGCGTTGAAAGTCAGGCTCACGAGCAGTACTTC.

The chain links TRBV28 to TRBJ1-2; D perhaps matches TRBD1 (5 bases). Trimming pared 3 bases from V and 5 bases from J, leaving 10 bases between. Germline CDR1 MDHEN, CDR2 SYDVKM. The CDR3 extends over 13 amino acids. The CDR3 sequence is CASSFGQGYGYTF. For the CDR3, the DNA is TGTGCCAGCAGTTTTGGCCAGGGTTATGGCTACACCTTC.

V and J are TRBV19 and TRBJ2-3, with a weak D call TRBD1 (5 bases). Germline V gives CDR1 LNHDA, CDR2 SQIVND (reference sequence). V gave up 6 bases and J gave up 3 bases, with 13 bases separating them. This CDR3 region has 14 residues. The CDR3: CASSQGWGTDTQYF. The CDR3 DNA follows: TGTGCCAGTAGCCAGGGTTGGGGTACAGATACGCAGTATTTT.

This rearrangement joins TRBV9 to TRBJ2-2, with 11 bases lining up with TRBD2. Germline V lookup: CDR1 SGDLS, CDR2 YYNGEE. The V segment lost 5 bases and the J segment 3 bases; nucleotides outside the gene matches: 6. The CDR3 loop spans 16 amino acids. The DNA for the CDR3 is TGTGCCAGCAGTCCTAGCGGGGGGCTTTACACCGGGGAGCTGTTTTTT. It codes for CASSPSGGLYTGELFF.

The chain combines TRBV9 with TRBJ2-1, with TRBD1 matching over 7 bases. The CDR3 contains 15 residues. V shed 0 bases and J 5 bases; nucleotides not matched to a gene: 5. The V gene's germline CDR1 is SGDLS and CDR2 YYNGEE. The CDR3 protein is CASSVVGGRDNEQFF. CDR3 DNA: TGTGCCAGCAGCGTAGTAGGGGGCAGAGACAATGAGCAGTTCTTC.

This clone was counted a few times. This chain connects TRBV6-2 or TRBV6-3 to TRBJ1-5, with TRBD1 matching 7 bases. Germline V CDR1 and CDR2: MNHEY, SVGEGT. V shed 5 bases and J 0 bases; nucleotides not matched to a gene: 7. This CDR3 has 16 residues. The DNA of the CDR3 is TGTGCCAGCAGTCCATGGACAGGAACTAGCAATCAGCCCCAGCATTTT. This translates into CASSPWTGTSNQPQHF.

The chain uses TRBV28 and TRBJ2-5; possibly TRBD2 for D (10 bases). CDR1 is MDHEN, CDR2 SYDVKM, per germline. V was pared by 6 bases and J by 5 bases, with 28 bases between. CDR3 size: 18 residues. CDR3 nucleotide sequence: TGTGCCAGCAGCCCCCGGGACAGGGCACTAGCGGGAATTGAGACCCAGTACTTC. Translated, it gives CASSPRDRALAGIETQYF. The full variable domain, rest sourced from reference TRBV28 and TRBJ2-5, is DVKVTQSSRYLVKRTGEKVFLECVQDMDHENMFWYRQDPGLGLRLIYFSYDVKMKEKGDIPEGYSVSREKKERFSLILESASTNQTSMYLCASSPRDRALAGIETQYFGPGTRLLVL.

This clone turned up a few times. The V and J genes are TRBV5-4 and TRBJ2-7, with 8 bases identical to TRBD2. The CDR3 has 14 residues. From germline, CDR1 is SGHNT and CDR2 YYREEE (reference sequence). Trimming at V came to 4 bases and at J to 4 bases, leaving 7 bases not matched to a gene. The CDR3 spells CASSITGLGYEQYF. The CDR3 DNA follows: TGTGCCAGCAGCATCACGGGACTAGGGTACGAGCAGTACTTC.

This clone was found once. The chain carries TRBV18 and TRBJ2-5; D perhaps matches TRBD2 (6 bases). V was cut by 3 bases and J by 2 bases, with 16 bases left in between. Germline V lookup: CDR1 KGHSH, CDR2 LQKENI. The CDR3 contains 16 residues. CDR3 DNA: TGTGCCAGCTCACCCGTTATGGTTGCGGGGCAAGAGACCCAGTACTTC. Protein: CASSPVMVAGQETQYF. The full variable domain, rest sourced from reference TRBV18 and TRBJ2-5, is NAGVMQNPRHLVRRRGQEARLRCSPMKGHSHVYWYRQLPEEGLKFMVYLQKENIIDESGMPKERFSAEFPKEGPSILRIQQVVRGDSAAYFCASSPVMVAGQETQYFGPGTRLLVL.

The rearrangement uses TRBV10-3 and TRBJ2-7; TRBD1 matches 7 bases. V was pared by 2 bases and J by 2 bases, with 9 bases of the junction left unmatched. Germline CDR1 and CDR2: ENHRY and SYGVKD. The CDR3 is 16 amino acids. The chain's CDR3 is CAISEGGQNSPYEQYF. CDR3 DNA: TGTGCCATCAGTGAGGGGGGACAGAACAGCCCCTACGAGCAGTACTTC.

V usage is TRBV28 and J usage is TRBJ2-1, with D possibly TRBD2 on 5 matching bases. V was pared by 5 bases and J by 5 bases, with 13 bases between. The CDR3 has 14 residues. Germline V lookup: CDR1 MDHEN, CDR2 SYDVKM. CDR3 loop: CASSIRSSHNEQFF. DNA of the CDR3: TGTGCCAGCAGTATACGATCTAGCCACAATGAGCAGTTCTTC.

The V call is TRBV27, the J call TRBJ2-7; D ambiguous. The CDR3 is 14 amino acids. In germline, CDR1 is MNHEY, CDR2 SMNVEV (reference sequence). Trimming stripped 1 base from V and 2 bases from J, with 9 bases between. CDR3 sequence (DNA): TGTGCCAGCAGTTTATTGTCCCAGACCTACGAGCAGTACTTC. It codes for CASSLLSQTYEQYF.

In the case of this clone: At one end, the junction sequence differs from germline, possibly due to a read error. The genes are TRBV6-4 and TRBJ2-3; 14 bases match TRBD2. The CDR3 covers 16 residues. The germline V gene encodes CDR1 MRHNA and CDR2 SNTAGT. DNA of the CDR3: TGTGTCAGCAGTGACTCGACTAGCGGGGGGGCAGATACGCAGTATTTT. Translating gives CVSSDSTSGGADTQYF.

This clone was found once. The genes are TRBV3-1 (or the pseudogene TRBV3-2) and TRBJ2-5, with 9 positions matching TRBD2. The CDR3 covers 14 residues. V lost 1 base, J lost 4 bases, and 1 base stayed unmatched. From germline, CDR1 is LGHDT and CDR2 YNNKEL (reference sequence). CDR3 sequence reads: CASSQGSGRETQYF. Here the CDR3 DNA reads TGTGCCAGCAGCCAAGGTAGCGGGAGAGAGACCCAGTACTTC.

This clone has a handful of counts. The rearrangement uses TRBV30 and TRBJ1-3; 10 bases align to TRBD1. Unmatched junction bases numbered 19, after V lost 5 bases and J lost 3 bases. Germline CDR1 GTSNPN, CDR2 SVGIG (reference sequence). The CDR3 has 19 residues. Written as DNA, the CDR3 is TGTGCCTGGGACCTCCCTCGACCGGGACAGGGGTTTAGTGGAAACACCATATATTTT. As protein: CAWDLPRPGQGFSGNTIYF.

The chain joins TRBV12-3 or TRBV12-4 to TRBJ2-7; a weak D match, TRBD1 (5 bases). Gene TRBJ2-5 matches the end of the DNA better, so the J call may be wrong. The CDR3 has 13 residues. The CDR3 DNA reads TGTGCCAGCAGTTTCCCAGGGCGAGAGACCCAGTACTTC. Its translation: CASSFPGRETQYF.

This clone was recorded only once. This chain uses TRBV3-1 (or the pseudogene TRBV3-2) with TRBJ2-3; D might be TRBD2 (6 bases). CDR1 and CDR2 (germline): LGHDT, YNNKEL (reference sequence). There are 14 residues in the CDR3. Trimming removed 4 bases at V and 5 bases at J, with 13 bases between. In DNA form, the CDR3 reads TGTGCCAGCAGCCGGGACTTTCGGGAAGATACGCAGTATTTT. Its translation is CASSRDFREDTQYF.

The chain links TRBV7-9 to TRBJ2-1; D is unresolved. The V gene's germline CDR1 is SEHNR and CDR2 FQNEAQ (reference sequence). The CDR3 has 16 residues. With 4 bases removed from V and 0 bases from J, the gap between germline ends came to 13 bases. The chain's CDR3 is CASSYDPGSSYNEQFF. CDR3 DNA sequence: TGTGCCAGCAGCTATGATCCCGGTAGCTCCTACAATGAGCAGTTCTTC.

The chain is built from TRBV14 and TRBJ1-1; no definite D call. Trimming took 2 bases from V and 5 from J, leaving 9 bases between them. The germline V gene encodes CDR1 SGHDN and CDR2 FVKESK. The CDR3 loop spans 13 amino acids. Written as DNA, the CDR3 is TGTGCCAGCAGCCAAATGGTGAGAACTGAAGCTTTCTTT. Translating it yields CASSQMVRTEAFF. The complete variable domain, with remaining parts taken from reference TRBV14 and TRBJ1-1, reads EAGVTQFPSHSVIEKGQTVTLRCDPISGHDNLYWYRRVMGKEIKFLLHFVKESKQDESGMPNNRFLAERTGGTYSTLKVQPAELEDSGVYFCASSQMVRTEAFFGQGTRLTVV.

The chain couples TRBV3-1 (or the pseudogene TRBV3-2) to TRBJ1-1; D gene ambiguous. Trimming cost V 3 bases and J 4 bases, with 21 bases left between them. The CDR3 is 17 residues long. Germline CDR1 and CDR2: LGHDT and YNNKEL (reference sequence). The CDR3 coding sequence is TGTGCCAGCAGCCACCCCTCTTTCCGGGGTTTTATCACTGAAGCTTTCTTT. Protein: CASSHPSFRGFITEAFF.